This passage covers 10 T cell receptor beta chains from one sample sequenced in a study of PD-L1 blockade in urothelial cancer. Measured with immunoSEQ multiplex PCR; TCRdb has only the in-frame clones, and not every one. The sample carries more than 75,000 clones, 84% recorded once. This sample's time point: pretreatment peripheral blood. The sample consisted of PBMCs, taken around atezolizumab (anti-PD-L1) treatment. The receptors here all came from a man aged 60-69 years with urothelial cancer.

This chain joins TRBV5-1 and TRBJ1-1, with 7 bases identical to TRBD1. The CDR3 is 15 amino acids. Per germline, CDR1 SGHRS and CDR2 YFSETQ. V lost 0 bases to trimming and J lost 9 bases; unmatched junction nucleotides: 11. CDR3 DNA: TGCGCCAGCAGCTTGGAGGGGGCCCTCATTCCAAAAGCTTTCTTT. Translation: CASSLEGALIPKAFF.

In this sample, this clone turned up a few times. This chain uses TRBV27 with TRBJ1-1; TRBD1 is a possible D gene (6 bases). This CDR3 comprises 13 residues. V was pared by 2 bases and J by 5 bases, with 9 bases between. CDR1 and CDR2 from the germline V gene are MNHEY and SMNVEV (reference sequence). This CDR3 reads CASSLGTGTEAFF. CDR3 bases: TGTGCCAGCAGTTTAGGCACAGGGACTGAAGCTTTCTTT.

The V and J genes are TRBV5-6 and TRBJ1-2, with 11 nucleotides matching TRBD1. Germline CDR1 is SGHDT and CDR2 is YYEEEE. The V gene end was trimmed by 2 bases and the J gene end by 4 bases; junction bases not matched to a gene: 4. CDR3 length: 15 amino acids. CDR3 coding DNA: TGTGCCAGCAGCTTATGGGACAGGGGGTTCTATGGCTACACCTTC. Translated: CASSLWDRGFYGYTF. Full variable domain (remainder filled in from reference TRBV5-6 and TRBJ1-2): DAGVTQSPTHLIKTRGQQVTLRCSPKSGHDTVSWYQQALGQGPQFIFQYYEEEERQRGNFPDRFSGHQFPNYSSELNVNALLLGDSALYLCASSLWDRGFYGYTFGSGTRLTVV.

Of note for this clone: One end of the junction does not line up with germline, which may come from a read error. The chain has TRBV29-1 and TRBJ2-3, with 10 bases aligning to TRBD2. This CDR3 region has 12 residues. Germline-derived CDR1 and CDR2 are SQVTM and ANQGSEA. This CDR3 reads CSGGEAGGPMGF. Written as DNA, the CDR3 is TGCAGCGGGGGAGAAGCGGGAGGGCCAATGGGTTTT.

This CDR3 is CASSPGRTSGNNEQFF. The CDR3 DNA reads TGTGCCAGCAGCCCAGGGCGGACTAGCGGAAACAATGAGCAGTTCTTC. The chain links TRBV7-9 to TRBJ2-1; the match to TRBD2 covers 10 bases. The CDR3 totals 16 residues. CDR1 and CDR2 from the germline V gene are SEHNR and FQNEAQ (reference sequence). Trimming cost V 5 bases and J 5 bases; bases outside gene matches: 9.

The gene calls are TRBV7-3 and TRBJ2-1; 7 bases align to TRBD2. CDR1 is SGHTA, CDR2 FQGTGA, per germline. The CDR3 contains 12 residues. Trimming removed 4 bases from V and 10 bases from J; junction bases left unmatched: 4. The CDR3 protein is CASSSEAGEQFF. The CDR3 DNA is TGTGCCAGCAGCTCTGAAGCGGGGGAGCAGTTCTTC.

The chain joins TRBV5-4 to TRBJ1-1; D uncertain. V was trimmed by 4 bases and J by 0 bases, leaving 4 bases between them. CDR1 is SGHNT, CDR2 YYREEE, per germline (reference sequence). CDR3 length equals 12 residues. The CDR3 loop is CASSQMNTEAFF. The CDR3 DNA reads as TGTGCCAGCAGCCAGATGAACACTGAAGCTTTCTTT.

The chain has TRBV4-1 and TRBJ2-1; perhaps TRBD1 as D (5 bases). Germline CDR1 is MGHRA and CDR2 is YSYEKL. The germline V and J ends were trimmed by 2 bases and 6 bases, with 11 bases remaining between them. CDR3 length equals 14 residues. CDR3 protein: CASSQPGHLNEQFF. The CDR3 DNA reads as TGCGCCAGCAGCCAACCCGGACATCTCAATGAGCAGTTCTTC.

The J gene is TRBJ1-1, the V gene TRBV2; D gene ambiguous. The CDR3 runs 13 residues. CDR1 SNHLY and CDR2 FYNNEI come from the germline V gene. With 8 bases removed from V and 0 bases from J, the gap between germline ends came to 10 bases. The CDR3 DNA follows: TGTGCCAGCGCCGGGGAAATGAACACTGAAGCTTTCTTT. Translating it yields CASAGEMNTEAFF. The variable domain in full, with the rest retrieved from reference TRBV2 and TRBJ1-1, is EPEVTQTPSHQVTQMGQEVILRCVPISNHLYFYWYRQILGQKVEFLVSFYNNEISEKSEIFDDQFSVERPDGSNFTLKIRSTKLEDSAMYFCASAGEMNTEAFFGQGTRLTVV.

This chain uses TRBV5-1 with TRBJ2-5; 13 bases are shared with TRBD2. Germline values: CDR1 SGHRS, CDR2 YFSETQ. This CDR3 comprises 15 residues. Trimming removed 4 bases from V and 2 bases from J; junction bases left unmatched: 2. CDR3 protein: CASSPGLAGQETQYF. The DNA of the CDR3 is TGCGCCAGCAGCCCGGGACTAGCGGGACAAGAGACCCAGTACTTC. The variable domain in full, with the rest retrieved from reference TRBV5-1 and TRBJ2-5, is KAGVTQTPRYLIKTRGQQVTLSCSPISGHRSVSWYQQTPGQGLQFLFEYFSETQRNKGNFPGRFSGRQFSNSRSEMNVSTLELGDSALYLCASSPGLAGQETQYFGPGTRLLVL.